Presented here are 13 T cell receptor beta chains from one specimen sequenced in a study of blood T cell repertoires in COVID-19. Sequencing was performed with immunoSEQ multiplex PCR; in TCRdb, only in-frame clones are kept and a portion is missing. The data show 280,000 or so clones, 83% seen once. Sequencing used peripheral blood. The receptor source for this set is a woman between 45 and 65 years old who had recovered from COVID-19.

This clone has more than one count but fewer than ten. The chain's CDR3 is CASSLETGDNEKLFF. In nucleotides, the CDR3 is TGCGCCAGCAGCTTGGAGACAGGGGATAATGAAAAACTGTTTTTT. The gene calls are TRBV5-1 and TRBJ1-4; 8 bases map to TRBD1. The V and J ends lost 0 bases and 4 bases, in that order; junction bases with no gene match: 2. The germline V gene encodes CDR1 SGHRS and CDR2 YFSETQ. The CDR3 is 15 residues long.

The chain combines TRBV28 with TRBJ1-2, with 10 bases fitting TRBD1. Germline CDR1 is MDHEN and CDR2 is SYDVKM. CDR3 length: 15 amino acids. After removal of 1 base from V and 7 bases from J, the junction contained 6 bases not matched to a gene. The CDR3 is CASSLYDRGRAGYTF. CDR3 in DNA: TGTGCCAGCAGTTTATACGACAGGGGGCGGGCTGGCTACACCTTC.

The chain uses TRBV30 and TRBJ2-7, with TRBD1 matching over 9 bases. This CDR3 spans 16 amino acids. CDR1 is GTSNPN, CDR2 SVGIG, per germline (reference sequence). V dropped 4 bases and J dropped 5; count of bases not matched to a gene: 15. This chain's CDR3 is CAWNRDRVPSRNEQYF. The CDR3 nucleotides read TGTGCCTGGAATCGGGACAGGGTCCCGTCGCGAAACGAGCAGTACTTC.

This clone was detected only a few times. The J gene is TRBJ2-1, the V gene TRBV6-1; 12 bases are a match to TRBD2. The germline V gene encodes CDR1 MNHNS and CDR2 SASEGT. The V and J ends lost 2 bases and 4 bases, in that order; junction bases with no gene match: 0. The CDR3 loop spans 15 amino acids. CDR3: CASSELAGGYNEQFF. CDR3 sequence (DNA): TGTGCCAGCAGTGAACTAGCGGGGGGGTACAATGAGCAGTTCTTC.

V and J are TRBV7-3 and TRBJ2-1, with 8 positions matching TRBD2. The trim removed 4 bases at V and 9 bases at J, leaving 5 bases unmatched. Germline lookup yields CDR1 SGHTA and CDR2 FQGTGA. This CDR3 is built from 13 residues. The CDR3 sequence: CASSSGTSAEQFF. CDR3 nucleotides: TGTGCCAGCAGCTCCGGGACTAGTGCTGAGCAGTTCTTC.

The chain links TRBV7-2 to TRBJ2-3; 12 bases are shared with TRBD1. Per germline, CDR1 SGHTA and CDR2 FQGNSA. Unmatched junction bases numbered 7, after V lost 4 bases and J lost 8 bases. The CDR3 runs to 15 residues. CDR3 residues: CASSSGTGGFPTQYF. CDR3 nucleotides: TGTGCCAGCAGCTCCGGGACAGGGGGCTTTCCTACGCAGTATTTT.

This chain connects TRBV6-2 or TRBV6-3 to TRBJ2-5; D unresolved. The CDR3 extends over 13 amino acids. Germline V gene lookup returns CDR1 MNHEY and CDR2 SVGEGT. Trimming took 2 bases from V and 1 from J, leaving 5 bases between them. The CDR3 is CASSYEFQETQYF. DNA for the CDR3: TGTGCCAGCAGTTACGAGTTCCAAGAGACCCAGTACTTC.

The chain carries TRBV4-3 and TRBJ2-7; D perhaps matches TRBD2 (5 bases). The CDR3 is 15 amino acids. V was pared by 1 base and J by 5 bases, with 15 bases between. The germline V gene encodes CDR1 LGHNA and CDR2 YSLEER. CDR3 coding DNA: TGCGCCAGCAGCCAAGTTGTATCGGGGATCGACGAGCAGTACTTC. Translated: CASSQVVSGIDEQYF.

V and J are TRBV7-2 and TRBJ2-4, with 8 bases lining up with TRBD2. In germline, CDR1 is SGHTA, CDR2 FQGNSA. The CDR3 contains 16 residues. V lost 2 bases, J lost 2 bases, and 5 bases stayed unmatched. CDR3 amino acids: CASSLTLAGSKNIQYF. The CDR3 DNA is TGTGCCAGCAGCTTAACCCTAGCGGGCTCCAAAAACATTCAGTACTTC.

The rearrangement uses TRBV24-1 and TRBJ1-1; no definite D call. Trimming took off 9 bases at V and 5 bases at J, with 15 bases between the two ends. There are 13 residues in the CDR3. Germline V gives CDR1 KGHDR, CDR2 SFDVKD. The CDR3 here is CATWNTAGTEAFF. The CDR3 region has the DNA TGTGCCACCTGGAACACCGCGGGGACTGAAGCTTTCTTT.

The J gene is TRBJ1-2, the V gene TRBV20-1; tentatively, D is TRBD1 (5 bases). The ends were cut back, 4 bases at V and 7 bases at J, with 22 bases in the middle. The germline V gene has CDR1 DFQATT and CDR2 SNEGSKA (reference sequence). The CDR3 consists of 15 residues. CDR3 coding DNA: TGCAGTGCTAATGAGGACAACGCGAACATCGTTGGCTACACCTTC. Its translation is CSANEDNANIVGYTF.

The gene calls are TRBV3-1 (or the pseudogene TRBV3-2) and TRBJ1-2; D is possibly TRBD1 (6 bases). This CDR3 is built from 15 residues. Germline CDR1 LGHDT, CDR2 YNNKEL (reference sequence). V was shortened by 1 base and J by 4 bases, with 13 bases between the two germline ends. In DNA form, the CDR3 reads TGTGCCAGCAGCCAAGGAGGGCAGACAGGCTATGGCTACACCTTC. Its protein is CASSQGGQTGYGYTF.

The chain has TRBV30 and TRBJ2-7, with D possibly matching TRBD1 (6 bases). This CDR3 spans 12 amino acids. From germline, CDR1 is GTSNPN and CDR2 SVGIG (reference sequence). V gave up 3 bases and J gave up 6 bases, with 12 bases separating them. In DNA, the CDR3 is TGTGCCTGGAGCGAACAGGGTCTCGAGCAGTACTTC. This translates into CAWSEQGLEQYF.